This TCR beta chain appears in the sequencing data of a study of blood T cell repertoires in COVID-19. Study in general: COVID-19 samples from acute and convalescent phases originated in the United States, Italy and Spain. From T cells, B-cell-depleted T cells, or PBMCs came the material, which was cDNA or gDNA.

Original processing notes: Amplified reference gene primers provided the basis for estimating nucleated cell counts. TCRdb's copy holds only in-frame clones and misses some; the assay was immunoSEQ multiplex PCR. V and J calls and clone size are as listed in that table; D and trimming were resolved from the DNA. The repertoire holds under 170,000 clones, with more than 75% as singletons. After removal of 1 base from V and 7 bases from J, the junction contained 4 bases not matched to a gene. This CDR3 has 13 amino acids. Germline CDR1 and CDR2: SGHRS and YFSETQ. Only one count was recorded for this clone.

The clonotype was recovered from a man between 65 and 85 years old with acute or convalescent COVID-19. The sample consisted of peripheral blood. The gene calls are TRBV5-1 and TRBJ1-1, with 7 positions matching TRBD1. Written as DNA, the CDR3 is TGCGCCAGCAGCTTGATGGGACAGAGTGAAGCTTTCTTT. As protein: CASSLMGQSEAFF.